This note documents a single T cell receptor (beta chain) sequence. TCRdb re-called the 5' RACE reads; every CDR3 protein appears as one record, without DNA. This sample contains about 460,000 distinct CDR3 sequences. This entry comes from a study of T cells expressing NK-cell markers. Germline CDR1 reads SGHRS; CDR2 reads YFSETQ. This CDR3 comprises 16 residues. The chain carries TRBV5-1 and TRBJ2-1; as DNA is missing, the TRBD1 call by TCRdb cannot be tested. The sequence derives from a woman aged 50 to 65 in good health. The material sequenced was blood T cells: a sorted CD56 or NKG2C T cell subset, CD4+ or CD8+ T cells, or bulk PBMC T cells (not recorded which). CDR3 protein: CASSPFRASSYNEQFF.